This entry features one T cell receptor beta chain sequence. This clonotype has only a few counts. The target of this receptor is not known. Base qualities were left out, and no much larger clone turns up one base away. The sample belongs to a study of regulatory T cells after allogeneic stem cell transplantation (dated by TCRdb to between 2017 and 2018). At the level of the whole study: Each patient's group depended on whether acute graft-versus-host disease developed within 100 days after stem cell transplantation. The regulatory T-cell TCR repertoire after allogeneic stem cell transplantation was compared between patients with and without acute graft-versus-host disease. Conventional CD4+ T cells defined as CD4+CD25+/-CD127+ were also sorted and TCR-sequenced for comparison in the study. CD4+CD25+CD127- regulatory T cells were isolated from patient PBMCs by fluorescence-activated cell sorting. General findings and caveats noted by the study authors: In non-GvHD patients, the top 10 regulatory T-cell clones took up a significantly larger share of the repertoire, which suggests that presumably allo-specific protective clones had expanded. A less diverse, more focused regulatory T-cell TCR repertoire was observed in patients without graft-versus-host disease than in patients with the disease. Diversity of the conventional CD4+ T-cell repertoire was not significantly different between patients with graft-versus-host disease and patients without graft-versus-host disease. None of the regulatory T-cell clones was shared across all patients, and no significant correlation was found between sorted cell numbers and the inverse Simpson index. Because the patient sample size was small, the findings needed to be validated in a larger cohort.

For sequencing, an Illumina MiSeq was employed. Reverse transcription of RNA was performed with the SMARTer RACE cDNA Amplification kit, after which the TCR beta CDR3 region was amplified. RNA from sorted cells was extracted with the RNeasy Mini Kit. Illumina paired-end sequencing was used to sequence the TCR beta amplicons. On the authors' methods: MiXCR, VDJtools and the tcR R package were used for TCR repertoire analysis. The inverse Simpson index was used to quantify diversity, and clones were categorized as rare, small, medium or expanded according to repertoire proportion. TCRdb ran its own pipeline on the public reads, namely fastp trimming at Q25 and MiXCR clone calling, and kept in-frame beta chains. Entries are consolidated by CDR3 protein sequence, retaining the most common genes and DNA. V and J calls and clone size were set by TCRdb, not the authors. Within this sample are around 1,000 distinct CDR3 sequences, with around 17% of them counted one time only. In total, the top ten clones hold about 12% of the sample.

The time point tag for this specimen amounts to: 30 days after allogeneic hematopoietic stem cell transplantation. At 30 days after allogeneic hematopoietic stem cell transplantation, peripheral blood mononuclear cells were collected from the patients. For CDR1 and CDR2, the germline V gene lists MGHRA and YSYEKL. The CDR3 measures 17 amino acids from cysteine to phenylalanine. The sequence is cut down to CDR3 DNA, 51 bases in frame from base 1. V lost 5 bases and J lost 3 bases, and the count of bases not matched to a germline gene is 11. The input for sequencing was sorted CD4+ T cells from blood (whether regulatory or conventional is not recorded), taken 30 days after allogeneic stem cell transplant. The receptor was derived from a human patient who had an allogeneic stem cell transplant, so the T cells may come from the graft donor. This chain joins TRBV4-1 to TRBJ2-3, and TRBD2 matches 10 of the central bases. The CDR3 protein: CASSTSSGSQFTDTQYF. At the DNA level, the sequence is TGCGCCAGCAGCACATCTAGCGGGAGCCAGTTTACAGATACGCAGTATTTT.